The 10 T cell receptor beta chains given below trace back to one sample, sequenced in a study of T cell responses to AZD1222 COVID-19 vaccine. Some clones are missing from TCRdb's copy, which holds only in-frame ones; the method was immunoSEQ multiplex PCR. Among 50,000 to 65,000 clones listed, around nine tenths were seen once. The source was peripheral blood, collected 28 days after the second dose of the MenACWY control vaccine. These receptors were taken from an adult who received the MenACWY meningococcal vaccine as a control.

This rearrangement joins TRBV7-2 to TRBJ1-6; 7 bases line up with TRBD1. The trim removed 2 bases at V and 7 bases at J, leaving 5 bases unmatched. The CDR3 loop spans 15 amino acids. CDR1 and CDR2 (germline): SGHTA, FQGNSA. CDR3 sequence: CASSLKGQVNSPLHF. The CDR3 bases are TGTGCCAGCAGCTTAAAAGGACAGGTGAATTCACCCCTCCACTTT.

This chain connects TRBV29-1 to TRBJ2-1; TRBD1 agrees at 8 bases. CDR3 length equals 13 residues. The V gene end was trimmed by 6 bases and the J gene end by 6 bases; junction bases not matched to a gene: 7. Per germline, CDR1 SQVTM and CDR2 ANQGSEA. CDR3: CSVLHGQGNEQFF. CDR3 nucleotide sequence: TGCAGCGTCCTTCATGGACAGGGCAATGAGCAGTTCTTC.

This sequence joins TRBV12-3 or TRBV12-4 and TRBJ2-7; D not certain. The CDR3 totals 11 residues. Trimming took 8 bases from V and 6 from J, leaving 11 bases between them. The CDR3 DNA follows: TGTGCCAGCGGATTCGGACCCGAGCAGTACTTC. As protein: CASGFGPEQYF.

The V gene is TRBV6-5, the J gene TRBJ2-1; D ambiguous. The CDR3 is 16 residues long. The ends were cut back, 0 bases at V and 5 bases at J, with 14 bases in the middle. CDR1 and CDR2 (germline): MNHEY, SVGAGI. The CDR3 loop reads CASSYSRLATDNEQFF. The CDR3 DNA follows: TGTGCCAGCAGTTACTCGAGATTAGCAACCGACAATGAGCAGTTCTTC.

This chain connects TRBV18 to TRBJ2-3; 7 nucleotides agree with TRBD2. The CDR3 contains 13 residues. The V and J ends lost 3 bases and 3 bases, in that order; junction bases with no gene match: 0. CDR1 KGHSH and CDR2 LQKENI come from the germline V gene. The CDR3 nucleotides are TGTGCCAGCTCACCCGGGAGGACAGATACGCAGTATTTT. Its translation: CASSPGRTDTQYF.

In this sample, this clone turned up once. The genes are TRBV11-2 and TRBJ1-2; a weak D match, TRBD1 (6 bases). The V gene lost 2 bases and the J gene lost 10 bases, with 8 bases spanning the gap. This CDR3 is built from 11 residues. CDR1 SGHAT and CDR2 FQNNGV come from the germline V gene. CDR3 nucleotide sequence: TGTGCCAGCAGCTTAAGGGGGGACTACACCTTC. It is translated as CASSLRGDYTF.

CDR3 sequence (DNA): TGTGCCAGTAGCCCCGCCGTGAGTAGCGGGATCTCTGGTGAGCAGTTCTTC. This gives the protein CASSPAVSSGISGEQFF. The chain carries TRBV19 and TRBJ2-1, with TRBD2 identical over 8 bases. Germline V lookup: CDR1 LNHDA, CDR2 SQIVND (reference sequence). The V gene end was trimmed by 6 bases and the J gene end by 9 bases; junction bases not matched to a gene: 19. This CDR3 spans 17 amino acids.

This chain connects TRBV29-1 to TRBJ1-3; the D is unclear. Germline V gene data show CDR1 as SQVTM and CDR2 as ANQGSEA. Trimming stripped 4 bases from V and 3 bases from J, with 7 bases between. This CDR3 region has 12 residues. CDR3 protein: CSVGVDGNTIYF. The DNA for the CDR3 is TGCAGCGTTGGAGTAGATGGAAACACCATATATTTT.

The CDR3 sequence is CASSLHSDTQYF. CDR3 coding DNA: TGTGCCAGCAGTTTACATTCCGATACGCAGTATTTT. This chain links TRBV12-3 or TRBV12-4 with TRBJ2-3; no reliable D call. The V and J ends lost 2 bases and 6 bases respectively, with 6 bases between them. The CDR3 contains 12 residues.

This clone was seen once. The J gene is TRBJ2-1, the V gene TRBV19, with 12 bases aligning to TRBD2. There are 13 residues in the CDR3. V lost 7 bases, J lost 10 bases, and 5 bases stayed unmatched. The V gene's germline CDR1 is LNHDA and CDR2 SQIVND (reference sequence). CDR3 DNA sequence: TGTGCCAGTACCGGACTAGCGGGACAAGAGCAGTTCTTC. Its protein is CASTGLAGQEQFF. Combining the CDR3 with reference TRBV19 and TRBJ2-1 gives the whole variable domain DGGITQSPKYLFRKEGQNVTLSCEQNLNHDAMYWYRQDPGQGLRLIYYSQIVNDFQKGDIAEGYSVSREKKESFPLTVTSAQKNPTAFYLCASTGLAGQEQFFGPGTRLTVL.